This TCR beta chain was recovered during a study of tissue T cells after allogeneic stem cell transplantation. The assay was immunoSEQ multiplex PCR, and TCRdb's table has in-frame clones only and misses some. The data show approximately 4,900 clones, around 45% seen once. Time point in this sample: mouse harvest day 14 after allogeneic transplant. The graft held 10^6 splenic CD5+ T cells and 10^7 T-cell-depleted bone marrow cells. The length of the CDR3 is 14 residues. The V gene end was trimmed by 4 bases and the J gene end by 4 bases; junction bases not matched to a gene: 3. Germline loops: CDR1 KGHTA, CDR2 FRNEEI. As regards this clone: Mouse germline and gene names are used. The sequenced fragment ends 1 residue before the CDR3 boundary, so the rest is inferred from the germline J gene.

This chain joins TRBV24 and TRBJ1-4, with 7 bases fitting TRBD1. This sequence was found in a female BALB/c mouse given C57BL/6 T cells with graft-versus-host disease after an allogeneic hematopoietic cell transplant. Sequenced sample: gut tissue. CDR3: CASSHRGGNERLFF. The DNA read from the CDR3 is TGTGCCAGCAGTCACAGGGGCGGCAACGAAAGATTATTT.